A selection of T cell receptor beta chains follows, all from one sample in a study of T cells after posttransplantation cyclophosphamide. Data came from immunoSEQ multiplex PCR; TCRdb stores just in-frame clones and leaves some out. The table records tens of thousands of clones, 93% of them present only once. Input material: PBMCs. These receptors came from a woman in her thirties in good health and a related stem cell transplant donor. Each CDR3 is given with its conserved first and last residue. The order of the fields is V gene, clone size, J gene, D gene, CDR3 protein, CDR3 DNA. A D gene is named only where the DNA matches it firmly. Part of the rows lack a size; the others show once, few, many or a class for expanded clones.

TRBV27	.	TRBJ1-5	.	CASSFRSKQIGNQPQHF	TGTGCCAGCAGTTTTCGGAGCAAACAAATCGGTAATCAGCCCCAGCATTTT
TRBV2	.	TRBJ2-5	TRBD2	CASRPAAGGQAQETQYF	TGTGCCAGCAGGCCAGCAGCGGGGGGCCAGGCCCAAGAGACCCAGTACTTC
TRBV4-1	.	TRBJ1-5	.	CASSLQRGWDQPQHF	TGCGCCAGCAGCCTCCAGAGAGGGTGGGACCAGCCCCAGCATTTT
TRBV6-6	.	TRBJ2-3	TRBD2	CASCPPASGAHTQYF	TGTGCCAGCTGCCCACCGGCTAGCGGGGCACATACGCAGTATTTT
TRBV19	.	TRBJ1-1	.	CASSTARGATEAFF	TGTGCCAGTAGCACCGCTCGGGGGGCCACTGAAGCTTTCTTT
TRBV23-1	few	TRBJ1-2	.	CASSQLGVGTF	TGCGCCAGCAGTCAATTGGGGGTCGGAACCTTC
TRBV14	.	TRBJ2-2	.	CASSQDTGNTGELFF	TGTGCCAGCAGCCAAGACACAGGGAACACCGGGGAGCTGTTTTTT
TRBV30	.	TRBJ2-7	.	CAWSTGFLWDF	TGTGCCTGGTCAACAGGGTTCCTCTGGGACTTC
TRBV6-5	.	TRBJ1-4	TRBD1	CASSDRGRGNEKLFF	TGTGCCAGCAGCGACAGGGGCCGGGGTAATGAAAAACTGTTTTTT
TRBV7-2	.	TRBJ1-2	.	CASSPNWGYTF	TGTGCCAGCAGCCCTAACTGGGGCTACACTTTC
TRBV5-6	.	TRBJ1-1	.	CASSWGVRGPTEAFF	TGTGCCAGCAGCTGGGGAGTAAGGGGCCCCACTGAAGCTTTCTTT
TRBV30	.	TRBJ2-3	TRBD2	CAWSVSGTSGGWITDTQYF	TGTGCCTGGAGTGTCTCCGGGACTAGCGGGGGGTGGATCACAGATACGCAGTATTTT
TRBV19	once	TRBJ1-5	TRBD1	CASRGTGNQPQHF	TGTGCCAGCCGGGGGACAGGCAATCAGCCCCAGCATTTT
TRBV30	.	TRBJ2-7	.	CAWNWARDHEQYF	TGTGCCTGGAATTGGGCCAGGGACCACGAGCAGTACTTC
TRBV7-2	.	TRBJ2-7	.	CASSLEGYSYEQYF	TGTGCCAGCAGCTTAGAAGGCTACTCCTACGAGCAGTACTTC
TRBV5-1	once	TRBJ1-1	TRBD1	CASSFGRDSAAFF	TGCGCCAGCAGCTTCGGCCGGGACAGTGCAGCTTTCTTT
TRBV7-9	.	TRBJ2-7	.	CASTPRDSYEQYF	TGTGCCAGCACCCCTCGGGACTCTTACGAGCAGTACTTC